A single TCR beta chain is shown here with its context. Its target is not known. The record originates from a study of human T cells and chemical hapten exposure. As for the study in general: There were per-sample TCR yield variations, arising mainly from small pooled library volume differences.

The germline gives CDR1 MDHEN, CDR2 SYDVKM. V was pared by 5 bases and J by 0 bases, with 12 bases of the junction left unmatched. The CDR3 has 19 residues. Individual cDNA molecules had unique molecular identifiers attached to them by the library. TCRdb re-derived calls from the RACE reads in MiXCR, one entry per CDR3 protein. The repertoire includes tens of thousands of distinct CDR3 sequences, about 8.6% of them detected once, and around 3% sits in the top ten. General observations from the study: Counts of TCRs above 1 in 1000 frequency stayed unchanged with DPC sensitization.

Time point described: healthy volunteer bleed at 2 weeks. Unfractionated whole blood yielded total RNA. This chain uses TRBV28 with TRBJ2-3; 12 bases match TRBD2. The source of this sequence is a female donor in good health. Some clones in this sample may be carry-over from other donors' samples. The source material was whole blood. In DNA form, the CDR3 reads TGTGCCAGCAGTGACCCAACTAGCGGGAGGCTTACTAGCACAGATACGCAGTATTTT. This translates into CASSDPTSGRLTSTDTQYF.